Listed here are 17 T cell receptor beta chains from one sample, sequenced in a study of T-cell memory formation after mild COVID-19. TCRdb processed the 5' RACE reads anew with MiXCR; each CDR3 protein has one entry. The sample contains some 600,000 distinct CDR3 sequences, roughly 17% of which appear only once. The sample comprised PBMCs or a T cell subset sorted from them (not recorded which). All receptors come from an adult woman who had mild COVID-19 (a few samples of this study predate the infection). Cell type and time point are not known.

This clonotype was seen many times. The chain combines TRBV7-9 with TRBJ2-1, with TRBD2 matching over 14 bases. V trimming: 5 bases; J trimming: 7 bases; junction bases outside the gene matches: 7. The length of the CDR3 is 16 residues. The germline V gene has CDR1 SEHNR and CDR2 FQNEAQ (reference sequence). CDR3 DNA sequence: TGTGCCAGCAGCCTCGGACTAGCGGGAGGAAGGAATGAGCAGTTCTTC. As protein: CASSLGLAGGRNEQFF. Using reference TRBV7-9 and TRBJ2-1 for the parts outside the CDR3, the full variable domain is DTGVSQNPRHKITKRGQNVTFRCDPISEHNRLYWYRQTLGQGPEFLTYFQNEAQLEKSRLLSDRFSAERPKGSFSTLEIQRTEQGDSAMYLCASSLGLAGGRNEQFFGPGTRLTVL.

The chain's CDR3 is CASSRLSGGAGNEQFF. The DNA of the CDR3 is TGCGCCAGCAGCCGTCTGAGCGGGGGGGCCGGCAATGAGCAGTTCTTC. The chain couples TRBV4-1 to TRBJ2-1; 10 positions match TRBD2. V gave up 4 bases and J gave up 6 bases; unmatched junction bases: 9. Germline CDR1 MGHRA, CDR2 YSYEKL. CDR3 length equals 16 residues.

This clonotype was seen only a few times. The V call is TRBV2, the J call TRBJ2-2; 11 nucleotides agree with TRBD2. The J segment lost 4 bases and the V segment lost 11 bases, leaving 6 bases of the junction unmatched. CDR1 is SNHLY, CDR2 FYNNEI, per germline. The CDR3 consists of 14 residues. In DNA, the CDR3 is TGTGCCCACAGGGGACTAGCGGTCACCGGGGAGCTGTTTTTT. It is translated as CAHRGLAVTGELFF.

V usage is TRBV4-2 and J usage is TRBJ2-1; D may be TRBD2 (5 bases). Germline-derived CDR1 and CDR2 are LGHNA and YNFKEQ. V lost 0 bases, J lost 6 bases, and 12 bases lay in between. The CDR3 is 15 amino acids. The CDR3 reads CASSQDFLATNEQFF. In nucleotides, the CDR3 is TGTGCCAGCAGCCAAGATTTTCTAGCTACCAATGAGCAGTTCTTC.

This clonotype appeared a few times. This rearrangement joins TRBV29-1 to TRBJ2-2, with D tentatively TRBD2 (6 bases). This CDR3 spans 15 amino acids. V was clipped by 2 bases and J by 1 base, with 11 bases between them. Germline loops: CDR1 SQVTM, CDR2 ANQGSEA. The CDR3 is CSVESGLLNTGELFF. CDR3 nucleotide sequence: TGCAGCGTTGAATCGGGACTTCTGAACACCGGGGAGCTGTTTTTT.

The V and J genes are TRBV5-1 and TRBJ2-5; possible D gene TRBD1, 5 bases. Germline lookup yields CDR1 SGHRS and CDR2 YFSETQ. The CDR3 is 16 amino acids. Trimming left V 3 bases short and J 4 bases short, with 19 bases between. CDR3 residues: CASSSSPRTQGETQYF. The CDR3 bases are TGCGCCAGCAGCTCTTCCCCCAGAACGCAGGGAGAGACCCAGTACTTC.

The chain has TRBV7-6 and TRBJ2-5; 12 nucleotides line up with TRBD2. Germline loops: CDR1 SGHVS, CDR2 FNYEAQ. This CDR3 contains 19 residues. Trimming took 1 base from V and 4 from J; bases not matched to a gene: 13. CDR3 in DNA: TGTGCCAGCAGCTTAGGGGCTAGCGGGGGGGTATCCCCCAGAGAGACCCAGTACTTC. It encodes CASSLGASGGVSPRETQYF.

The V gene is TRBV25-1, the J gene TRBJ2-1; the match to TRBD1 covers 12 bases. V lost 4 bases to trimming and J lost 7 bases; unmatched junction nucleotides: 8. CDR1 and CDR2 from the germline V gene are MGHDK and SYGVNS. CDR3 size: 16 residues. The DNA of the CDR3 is TGTGCCAGCAGTGGGTCTGGGACAGGGGGCCTGAATGAGCAGTTCTTC. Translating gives CASSGSGTGGLNEQFF.

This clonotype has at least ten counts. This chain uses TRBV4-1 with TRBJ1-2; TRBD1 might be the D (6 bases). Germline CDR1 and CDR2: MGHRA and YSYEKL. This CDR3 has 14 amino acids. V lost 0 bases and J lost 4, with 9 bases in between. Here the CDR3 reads CASSQDGGGYGYTF. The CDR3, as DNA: TGCGCCAGCAGCCAAGATGGAGGGGGCTATGGCTACACCTTC.

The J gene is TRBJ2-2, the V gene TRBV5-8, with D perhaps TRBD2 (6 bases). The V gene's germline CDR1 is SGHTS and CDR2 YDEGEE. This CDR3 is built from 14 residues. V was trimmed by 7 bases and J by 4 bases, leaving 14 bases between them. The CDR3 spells CASLPPEGTGELFF. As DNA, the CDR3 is TGTGCCAGCCTTCCCCCGGAGGGCACCGGGGAGCTGTTTTTT.

The CDR3 nucleotides read TGTGCCAGCAGCTTAGGGCCTTCTAACGAGCAGTACTTC. Translated, it gives CASSLGPSNEQYF. This chain connects TRBV7-8 to TRBJ2-7; D ambiguous. Trimming removed 1 base from V and 5 bases from J, with 9 bases in between. The CDR3 has 13 amino acids. CDR1 and CDR2 from the germline V gene are SGHVS and FQNEAQ.

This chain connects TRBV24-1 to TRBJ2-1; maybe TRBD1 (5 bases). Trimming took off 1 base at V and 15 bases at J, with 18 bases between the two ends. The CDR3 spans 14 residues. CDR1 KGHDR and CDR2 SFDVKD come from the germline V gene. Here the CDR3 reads CATSDFSDSLSVFF. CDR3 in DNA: TGTGCCACCAGTGATTTCAGTGACAGCCTTTCGGTGTTCTTC.

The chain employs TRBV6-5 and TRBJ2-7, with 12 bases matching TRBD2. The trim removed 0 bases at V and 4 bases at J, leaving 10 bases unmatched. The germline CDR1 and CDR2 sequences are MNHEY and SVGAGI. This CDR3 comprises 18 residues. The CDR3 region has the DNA TGTGCCAGCAGTTACTCGAGGCTAGCGGGAGGGGGGATTTACGAGCAGTACTTC. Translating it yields CASSYSRLAGGGIYEQYF.

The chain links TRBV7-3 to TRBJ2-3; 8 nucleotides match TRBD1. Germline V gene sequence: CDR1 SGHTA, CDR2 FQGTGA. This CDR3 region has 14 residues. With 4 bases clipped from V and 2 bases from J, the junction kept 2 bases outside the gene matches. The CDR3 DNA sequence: TGTGCCAGCAGCTCGACAGGGGTCACAGATACGCAGTATTTT. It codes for CASSSTGVTDTQYF.

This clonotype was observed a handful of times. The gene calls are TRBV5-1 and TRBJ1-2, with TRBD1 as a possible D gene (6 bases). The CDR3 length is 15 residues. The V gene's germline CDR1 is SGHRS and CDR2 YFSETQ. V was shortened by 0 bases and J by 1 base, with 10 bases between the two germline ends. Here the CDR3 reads CASSLGDTSNYGYTF. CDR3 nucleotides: TGCGCCAGCAGCTTGGGGGACACCAGTAACTATGGCTACACCTTC.

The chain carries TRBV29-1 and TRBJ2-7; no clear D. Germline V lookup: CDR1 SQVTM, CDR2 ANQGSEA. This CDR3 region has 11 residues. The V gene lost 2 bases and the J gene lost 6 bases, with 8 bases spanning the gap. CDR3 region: CSVENSAEQYF. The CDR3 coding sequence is TGCAGCGTTGAAAACAGCGCCGAGCAGTACTTC.

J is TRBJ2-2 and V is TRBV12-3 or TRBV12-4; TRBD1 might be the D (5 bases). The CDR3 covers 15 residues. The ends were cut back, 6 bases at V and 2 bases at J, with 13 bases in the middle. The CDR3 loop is CASRNPDSNTGELFF. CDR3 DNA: TGTGCCAGCAGGAACCCTGACAGCAACACCGGGGAGCTGTTTTTT.